Listed below are T cell receptor beta chains from one sample, sequenced in a study of blood T cell repertoires in COVID-19. Repertoires were generated with immunoSEQ multiplex PCR, while TCRdb's copy carries only in-frame clones and drops some. The sample contains a few hundred thousand clones, 75% to 90% of which appear only once. Sequencing input: PBMCs or T cells enriched from blood (not recorded which). These receptors all come from a man under 40 who had recovered from COVID-19. Both conserved end residues are part of each CDR3. D genes are given only for firm matches. Clone size is given for some rows only: seen once, a few or many times, or a class if the clone is expanded.

abundance: -
v_gene: TRBV27
j_gene: TRBJ1-5
d_gene: -
CDR3aa: CATSDRSNQPQHF
CDR3nt: TGTGCCACCTCAGACAGGAGCAATCAGCCCCAGCATTTT

abundance: -
v_gene: TRBV4-1
j_gene: TRBJ1-6
d_gene: TRBD1
CDR3aa: CASSLDRVNSPLHF
CDR3nt: TGCGCCAGCAGCCTTGACAGGGTTAATTCACCCCTCCACTTT

abundance: -
v_gene: TRBV3-1/TRBV3-2
j_gene: TRBJ2-3
d_gene: TRBD2
CDR3aa: CASSDVAVGAGITDTQYF
CDR3nt: TGTGCCAGCAGCGATGTTGCAGTCGGAGCGGGGATCACAGATACGCAGTATTTT

abundance: -
v_gene: TRBV18
j_gene: TRBJ1-2
d_gene: TRBD1
CDR3aa: CASSPQGAGYGYTF
CDR3nt: TGTGCCAGCTCACCTCAGGGGGCTGGATATGGCTACACCTTC

abundance: -
v_gene: TRBV5-1
j_gene: TRBJ1-2
d_gene: TRBD1
CDR3aa: CASSGDSGYGYTF
CDR3nt: TGCGCCAGCAGTGGGGACAGTGGATATGGCTACACCTTC

abundance: -
v_gene: TRBV19
j_gene: TRBJ2-1
d_gene: TRBD2
CDR3aa: CASSKTSGAGNEQFF
CDR3nt: TGTGCCAGTAGTAAGACTAGCGGGGCGGGTAATGAGCAGTTCTTC

abundance: once
v_gene: TRBV25-1
j_gene: TRBJ1-5
d_gene: -
CDR3aa: CASSAMGSGNQPQHF
CDR3nt: TGTGCCAGCAGTGCAATGGGTAGCGGAAATCAGCCCCAGCATTTT

abundance: -
v_gene: TRBV3-1/TRBV3-2
j_gene: TRBJ1-4
d_gene: -
CDR3aa: CASSQSLANEKLFF
CDR3nt: TGTGCCAGCAGCCAAAGCTTAGCTAATGAAAAACTGTTTTTT

abundance: -
v_gene: TRBV5-1
j_gene: TRBJ2-7
d_gene: TRBD1
CDR3aa: CASSSQGTGANEQYF
CDR3nt: TGCGCCAGCAGCTCCCAAGGGACAGGGGCTAACGAGCAGTACTTC

abundance: -
v_gene: TRBV10-1
j_gene: TRBJ2-7
d_gene: -
CDR3aa: CASSIGTESSYEQYF
CDR3nt: TGCGCCAGCAGTATTGGGACTGAGAGCTCCTACGAGCAGTACTTC

abundance: few
v_gene: TRBV9
j_gene: TRBJ2-3
d_gene: TRBD1
CDR3aa: CASSVRGQVLITDTQYF
CDR3nt: TGTGCCAGCAGCGTAAGGGGACAGGTCCTAATCACAGATACGCAGTATTTT

abundance: -
v_gene: TRBV7-2
j_gene: TRBJ2-3
d_gene: -
CDR3aa: CASSPSAAGWGTDTQYF
CDR3nt: TGTGCCAGCAGCCCCTCGGCCGCAGGGTGGGGCACAGATACGCAGTATTTT

abundance: -
v_gene: TRBV6-5
j_gene: TRBJ2-7
d_gene: -
CDR3aa: CASRGLGRGYEQYF
CDR3nt: TGTGCCAGCAGGGGGCTGGGGCGGGGATACGAGCAGTACTTC

abundance: -
v_gene: TRBV3-1/TRBV3-2
j_gene: TRBJ1-2
d_gene: -
CDR3aa: CASSPSWGDRYGYTF
CDR3nt: TGTGCCAGCAGCCCCTCCTGGGGGGACCGCTATGGCTACACCTTC

abundance: -
v_gene: TRBV3-1/TRBV3-2
j_gene: TRBJ2-7
d_gene: -
CDR3aa: CASSQDVGAEQYF
CDR3nt: TGTGCCAGCAGCCAAGATGTGGGGGCCGAGCAGTACTTC

abundance: -
v_gene: TRBV6-5
j_gene: TRBJ1-5
d_gene: -
CDR3aa: CASSTTPYGNQPQHF
CDR3nt: TGTGCCAGCAGTACGACACCTTATGGCAATCAGCCCCAGCATTTT

abundance: -
v_gene: TRBV28
j_gene: TRBJ2-7
d_gene: TRBD1
CDR3aa: CASSGRTGKIYEQYF
CDR3nt: TGTGCCAGCAGTGGCAGGACAGGGAAAATCTACGAGCAGTACTTC

abundance: -
v_gene: TRBV19
j_gene: TRBJ1-6
d_gene: -
CDR3aa: CASSIESGDSPLHF
CDR3nt: TGTGCCAGTAGTATCGAATCAGGGGATTCACCCCTCCACTTT

abundance: -
v_gene: TRBV24-1
j_gene: TRBJ1-5
d_gene: TRBD1
CDR3aa: CATSDSGQAGNQPQHF
CDR3nt: TGTGCCACCAGTGATTCCGGACAGGCAGGCAATCAGCCCCAGCATTTT

abundance: -
v_gene: TRBV7-9
j_gene: TRBJ2-7
d_gene: TRBD1
CDR3aa: CASSLAPGTEAYEQYF
CDR3nt: TGTGCCAGCAGCTTAGCGCCCGGGACAGAAGCCTACGAGCAGTACTTC

abundance: -
v_gene: TRBV19
j_gene: TRBJ1-5
d_gene: TRBD1
CDR3aa: CASSMRDSGLNQPQHF
CDR3nt: TGTGCCAGTAGTATGAGGGACAGCGGCCTCAATCAGCCCCAGCATTTT

abundance: once
v_gene: TRBV7-9
j_gene: TRBJ2-7
d_gene: -
CDR3aa: CASSLGGSGYYEQYF
CDR3nt: TGTGCCAGCAGCTTAGGGGGTAGCGGCTATTACGAGCAGTACTTC

abundance: -
v_gene: TRBV28
j_gene: TRBJ2-7
d_gene: TRBD1
CDR3aa: CASSFGRTGGYEQYF
CDR3nt: TGTGCCAGCAGTTTTGGTAGGACAGGGGGCTACGAGCAGTACTTC

abundance: -
v_gene: TRBV3-1/TRBV3-2
j_gene: TRBJ1-4
d_gene: TRBD1
CDR3aa: CASSHPQTGRVREKLFF
CDR3nt: TGTGCCAGCAGCCATCCTCAGACAGGGCGGGTTAGAGAAAAACTGTTTTTT

abundance: -
v_gene: TRBV11-3
j_gene: TRBJ2-1
d_gene: -
CDR3aa: CASSLEDHNEQFF
CDR3nt: TGTGCCAGCAGCTTGGAGGACCACAATGAGCAGTTCTTC

abundance: -
v_gene: TRBV28
j_gene: TRBJ1-1
d_gene: TRBD1
CDR3aa: CASRKGQGFAEAFF
CDR3nt: TGTGCCAGCAGGAAGGGACAGGGATTTGCCGAAGCTTTCTTT

abundance: -
v_gene: TRBV28
j_gene: TRBJ2-7
d_gene: -
CDR3aa: CASSSSWATYEQYF
CDR3nt: -

abundance: -
v_gene: TRBV4-2
j_gene: TRBJ1-5
d_gene: -
CDR3aa: CASSQGHSNQPQHF
CDR3nt: TGTGCCAGCAGCCAAGGACACAGCAATCAGCCCCAGCATTTT

abundance: -
v_gene: TRBV5-1
j_gene: TRBJ2-3
d_gene: -
CDR3aa: CASSLRQVGDTQYF
CDR3nt: TGCGCCAGCAGCTTGAGACAGGTCGGGGATACGCAGTATTTT

abundance: -
v_gene: TRBV29-1
j_gene: TRBJ2-1
d_gene: -
CDR3aa: CSVEDPGGGPLDEQFF
CDR3nt: TGCAGCGTTGAAGATCCTGGCGGGGGCCCCCTCGATGAGCAGTTCTTC

abundance: -
v_gene: TRBV11-2
j_gene: TRBJ2-7
d_gene: -
CDR3aa: CASSFGGGSYEQYF
CDR3nt: TGTGCCAGCAGCTTTGGAGGAGGTTCCTACGAGCAGTACTTC

abundance: -
v_gene: TRBV7-9
j_gene: TRBJ1-2
d_gene: -
CDR3aa: CASSSQWYGYTF
CDR3nt: TGTGCCAGCAGCTCCCAGTGGTATGGCTACACCTTC

abundance: -
v_gene: TRBV7-9
j_gene: TRBJ1-3
d_gene: -
CDR3aa: CASSLLGSGNTIYF
CDR3nt: TGTGCCAGCAGCTTATTGGGCTCGGGAAACACCATATATTTT